This is a list of T cell receptor beta chains from one sample in a study of OX40 agonist ivuxolimab in advanced cancers. The protocol was immunoSEQ multiplex PCR, while the TCRdb copy is restricted to in-frame clones and leaves out a portion. This sample yields some 97,000 clones, of which approximately 90% are seen a single time; about 0.49% belongs to the top ten. This sample comprised CD4+ or CD8+ T cells sorted from blood, obtained in a trial of the OX40 agonist ivuxolimab. Receptors were obtained from an adult with an advanced solid tumor such as melanoma, head and neck, liver or kidney cancer. Each CDR3 is given without its conserved first and last residue.

j_gene | v_gene | CDR3aa
TRBJ1-2 | TRBV9 | ASSLRGSENYGYT
TRBJ1-1 | TRBV7-9 | ASSLFGNTEAF
TRBJ1-5 | TRBV4-1 | ASSQGGGVQPQH
TRBJ1-2 | TRBV19 | ASRTGTGNYGYT
TRBJ1-2 | TRBV27 | ASSLSGNRVHYGYT
TRBJ2-7 | TRBV28 | ASSDRFYEQY
TRBJ2-7 | TRBV5-1 | ASSWDIAGGLDYEQY
TRBJ2-1 | TRBV28 | ASSPLAGGSGEQF
TRBJ1-2 | TRBV20-1 | SAQGSYGYT
TRBJ2-7 | TRBV6-5 | ASSYRASYEQY
TRBJ2-5 | TRBV23-1 | ASALLDSRNQETQY
TRBJ2-6 | TRBV28 | ASSSRTPLANVLT
TRBJ2-2 | TRBV28 | ASSSPSLFTGELF
TRBJ1-1 | TRBV23-1 | ASSQSNQSSVGEAF
TRBJ2-5 | TRBV28 | ASSFRREETQY